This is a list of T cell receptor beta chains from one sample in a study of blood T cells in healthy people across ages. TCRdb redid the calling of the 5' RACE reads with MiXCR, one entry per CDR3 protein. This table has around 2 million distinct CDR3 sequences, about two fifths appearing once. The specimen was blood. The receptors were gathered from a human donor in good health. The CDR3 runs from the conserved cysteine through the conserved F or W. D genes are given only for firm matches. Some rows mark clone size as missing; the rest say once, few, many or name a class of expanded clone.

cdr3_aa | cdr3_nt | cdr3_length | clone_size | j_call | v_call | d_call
CSVAIPNQPQHF | TGCAGCGTTGCCATCCCGAATCAGCCCCAGCATTTT | 12 | few | TRBJ1-5 | TRBV29-1 | -
CASTSGGPYTQYF | TGTGCCAGCACCTCGGGGGGGCCGTATACGCAGTATTTT | 13 | - | TRBJ2-3 | TRBV6-1 | TRBD2
CASSLEVYSYEQYF | TGTGCCAGCAGCTTAGAGGTCTACTCCTACGAGCAGTACTTC | 14 | - | TRBJ2-7 | TRBV7-9 | -
CASSSGGGNSPLHF | TGTGCCAGCAGTTCAGGGGGCGGTAATTCACCCCTCCACTTT | 14 | - | TRBJ1-6 | TRBV12-3/TRBV12-4 | TRBD1
CASSLNPGANTEAFF | TGTGCCAGCAGTTTGAATCCCGGGGCCAACACTGAAGCTTTCTTT | 15 | once | TRBJ1-1 | TRBV27 | -
CASSPPRLAGSRQYF | TGTGCCAGCAGCCCCCCAAGGCTAGCAGGGTCTCGGCAGTACTTC | 15 | few | TRBJ2-7 | TRBV13 | -
CSVNHRIRNTEAFF | TGCAGCGTTAATCACAGGATAAGGAACACTGAAGCTTTCTTT | 14 | - | TRBJ1-1 | TRBV29-1 | -
CASSLDGTGGYQPQHF | TGCGCCAGCAGCTTGGACGGGACAGGGGGCTATCAGCCCCAGCATTTT | 16 | few | TRBJ1-5 | TRBV5-1 | TRBD1
CASSQVSRGQETQYF | TGTGCCAGCAGCCAAGTGAGTAGAGGGCAAGAGACCCAGTACTTC | 15 | - | TRBJ2-5 | TRBV4-2 | -
CASSFGPPPATQYF | TGTGCCAGCAGCTTCGGGCCTCCTCCGGCTACGCAGTATTTT | 14 | few | TRBJ2-3 | TRBV7-2 | -
CSVEKSGGTDTQYF | TGCAGCGTTGAAAAAAGCGGGGGGACGGATACGCAGTATTTT | 14 | - | TRBJ2-3 | TRBV29-1 | TRBD2
CASSLGGTGHYLEQFF | TGTGCCAGCAGCCTAGGCGGGACAGGGCACTACCTTGAGCAGTTCTTC | 16 | - | TRBJ2-1 | TRBV7-2 | TRBD1
CASSQGSAGGNTQYF | TGTGCCAGCAGCCAAGGCTCAGCGGGGGGCAATACGCAGTATTTT | 15 | - | TRBJ2-3 | TRBV3-1 | TRBD2
CASSHIQPGANVLTF | TGTGCCAGCAGCCATATTCAACCCGGGGCCAACGTCCTGACTTTC | 15 | - | TRBJ2-6 | TRBV7-9 | -
CASSSIGVLGYEQYF | TGTGCCAGCAGTTCTATAGGGGTATTGGGCTACGAGCAGTACTTC | 15 | - | TRBJ2-7 | TRBV7-2 | -